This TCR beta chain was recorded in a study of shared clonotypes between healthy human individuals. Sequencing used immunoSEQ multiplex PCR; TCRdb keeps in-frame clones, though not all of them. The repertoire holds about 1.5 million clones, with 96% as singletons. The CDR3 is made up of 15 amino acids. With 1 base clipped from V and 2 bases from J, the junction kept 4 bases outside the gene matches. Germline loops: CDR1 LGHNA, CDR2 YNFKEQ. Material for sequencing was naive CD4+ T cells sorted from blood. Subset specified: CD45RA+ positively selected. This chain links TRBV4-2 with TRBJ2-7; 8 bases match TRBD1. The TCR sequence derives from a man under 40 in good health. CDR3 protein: CASSQAGTGAYEQYF. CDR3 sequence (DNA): TGTGCCAGCAGCCAAGCCGGGACAGGAGCCTACGAGCAGTACTTC.